The 9 T cell receptor beta chains below were found in one sample sequenced in a study of blood T cell repertoires in COVID-19. Profiling relied on immunoSEQ multiplex PCR, and the TCRdb table lists in-frame clones only, not all of them. The table lists 150,000 to 200,000 clones, around 89% of them singletons. The sample consisted of peripheral blood. All receptors derive from a human donor in a cohort sampled during active COVID-19.

The chain has TRBV19 and TRBJ2-2, with 12 bases identical to TRBD2. CDR3 length equals 20 residues. Germline lookup yields CDR1 LNHDA and CDR2 SQIVND (reference sequence). V lost 0 bases and J lost 6; bases outside the gene matches: 14. The CDR3, as DNA: TGTGCCAGTAGTATAGATCGGATTGGGCTAGCGGGGGGGGTCGCCGGGGAGCTGTTTTTT. The encoded protein is CASSIDRIGLAGGVAGELFF.

This chain joins TRBV6-2 or TRBV6-3 and TRBJ2-2; 10 bases map to TRBD1. The CDR3 is 15 residues long. Trimming at V came to 3 bases and at J to 6 bases, leaving 4 bases not matched to a gene. CDR1 and CDR2 (germline): MNHEY, SVGEGT. CDR3 coding DNA: TGTGCCAGCAGTTATCTGGGACAGGGGTCCGGGGAGCTGTTTTTT. Protein sequence: CASSYLGQGSGELFF.

CDR3 DNA sequence: TGTGCCAGCAGTCCTAGACTAGCGGGAGGGCCAATGGAGACCCAGTACTTC. This gives the protein CASSPRLAGGPMETQYF. This chain connects TRBV27 to TRBJ2-5; TRBD2 matches at 14 bases. J gave up 5 bases and V 5 bases, and 10 bases lay outside the gene matches. This CDR3 comprises 17 residues. Germline V gene lookup returns CDR1 MNHEY and CDR2 SMNVEV (reference sequence).

The table lists this clone with a count of one. The rearrangement joins TRBV12-5 to TRBJ2-4; the D is unclear. V lost 1 base, J lost 8 bases, and 9 bases lay in between. The CDR3 extends over 13 amino acids. Germline V lookup: CDR1 LGHNT, CDR2 FRNRAP. The CDR3 sequence is CASGLDRSDIQYF. The CDR3 DNA reads as TGTGCTAGTGGTTTGGACCGGTCGGACATTCAGTACTTC.

This clone appeared once. The rearrangement joins TRBV5-1 to TRBJ2-2, with D tentatively TRBD1 (6 bases). Germline V gene sequence: CDR1 SGHRS, CDR2 YFSETQ. The CDR3 length is 15 residues. V was shortened by 0 bases and J by 4 bases, with 10 bases between the two germline ends. The CDR3 here is CASSLDRVGTGELFF. As DNA, the CDR3 is TGCGCCAGCAGCTTGGACAGGGTTGGCACCGGGGAGCTGTTTTTT. Full variable domain (outside the CDR3, taken from reference TRBV5-1 and TRBJ2-2): KAGVTQTPRYLIKTRGQQVTLSCSPISGHRSVSWYQQTPGQGLQFLFEYFSETQRNKGNFPGRFSGRQFSNSRSEMNVSTLELGDSALYLCASSLDRVGTGELFFGEGSRLTVL.

This chain joins TRBV27 and TRBJ1-6; 8 bases map to TRBD1. This CDR3 is 16 amino acids long. V was pared by 5 bases and J by 3 bases, with 6 bases of the junction left unmatched. CDR1 MNHEY and CDR2 SMNVEV come from the germline V gene (reference sequence). The CDR3 spells CASSPSGQVYNSPLHF. The DNA for the CDR3 is TGTGCCAGCAGTCCGTCGGGACAGGTCTATAATTCACCCCTCCACTTT.

The V and J genes are TRBV6-5 and TRBJ2-7, with 12 nucleotides matching TRBD2. Trimming took 5 bases from V and 2 from J; bases not matched to a gene: 4. Looked up from germline, CDR1 is MNHEY and CDR2 is SVGAGI. CDR3 length: 15 amino acids. As DNA, the CDR3 is TGTGCCAGCAGTCAAACTAGCGGGGGGACCTACGAGCAGTACTTC. Its translation is CASSQTSGGTYEQYF.

V and J are TRBV30 and TRBJ2-7, with 8 positions matching TRBD2. CDR3 length: 15 residues. V was pared by 2 bases and J by 2 bases, with 8 bases of the junction left unmatched. Germline lookup yields CDR1 GTSNPN and CDR2 SVGIG (reference sequence). The CDR3 is CAWSKTGGPAYEQYF. In DNA, the CDR3 is TGTGCCTGGAGTAAAACGGGAGGGCCCGCCTACGAGCAGTACTTC.

The chain employs TRBV5-1 and TRBJ2-5; TRBD1 is a possible D gene (6 bases). Trimming stripped 1 base from V and 5 bases from J, with 15 bases between. Germline V gene sequence: CDR1 SGHRS, CDR2 YFSETQ. The CDR3 runs 15 residues. CDR3 DNA sequence: TGCGCCAGCAGCTTGACAGGGATGTCCGTCGAGACCCAGTACTTC. Protein: CASSLTGMSVETQYF.